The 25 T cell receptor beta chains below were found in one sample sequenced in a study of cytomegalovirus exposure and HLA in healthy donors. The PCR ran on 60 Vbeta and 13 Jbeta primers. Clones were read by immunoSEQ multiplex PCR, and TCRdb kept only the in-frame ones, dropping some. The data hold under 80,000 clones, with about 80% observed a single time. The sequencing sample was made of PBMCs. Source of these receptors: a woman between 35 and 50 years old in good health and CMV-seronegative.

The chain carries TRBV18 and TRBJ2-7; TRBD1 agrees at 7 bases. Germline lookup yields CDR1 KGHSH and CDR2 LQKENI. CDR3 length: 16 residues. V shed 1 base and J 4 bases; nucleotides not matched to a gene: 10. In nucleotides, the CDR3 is TGTGCCAGCTCACCACGATCGGGCAGGGGGACGTACGAGCAGTACTTC. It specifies CASSPRSGRGTYEQYF.

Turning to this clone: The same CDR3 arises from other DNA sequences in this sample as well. CDR3 residues: CASSLGQGTYNEQFF. CDR3 DNA: TGTGCCAGCAGCTTAGGCCAGGGGACGTACAATGAGCAGTTCTTC. This chain links TRBV11-2 with TRBJ2-1; weak D call: TRBD1 (6 bases). The CDR3 runs 15 residues. The V end was cut by 1 base, the J end by 4 bases, with 11 bases between. Germline CDR1 is SGHAT and CDR2 is FQNNGV.

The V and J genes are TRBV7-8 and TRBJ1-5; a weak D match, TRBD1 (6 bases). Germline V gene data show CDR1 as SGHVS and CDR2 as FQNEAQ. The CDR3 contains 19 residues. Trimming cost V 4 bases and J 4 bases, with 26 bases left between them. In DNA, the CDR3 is TGTGCCAGCAGCTCCCAACCCATCATTACAGGGCTGCTAAATCAGCCCCAGCATTTT. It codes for CASSSQPIITGLLNQPQHF. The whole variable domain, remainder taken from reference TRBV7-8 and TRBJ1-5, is GAGVSQSPRYKVAKRGQDVALRCDPISGHVSLFWYQQALGQGPEFLTYFQNEAQLDKSGLPSDRFFAERPEGSVSTLKIQRTQQEDSAVYLCASSSQPIITGLLNQPQHFGDGTRLSIL.

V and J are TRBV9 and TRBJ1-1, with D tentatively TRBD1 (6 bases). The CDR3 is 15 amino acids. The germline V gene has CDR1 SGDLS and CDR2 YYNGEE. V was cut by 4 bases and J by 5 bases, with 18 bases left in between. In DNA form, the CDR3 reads TGTGCCAGCAGCATAGGGACACTGCCTTCTACTGAAGCTTTCTTT. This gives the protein CASSIGTLPSTEAFF.

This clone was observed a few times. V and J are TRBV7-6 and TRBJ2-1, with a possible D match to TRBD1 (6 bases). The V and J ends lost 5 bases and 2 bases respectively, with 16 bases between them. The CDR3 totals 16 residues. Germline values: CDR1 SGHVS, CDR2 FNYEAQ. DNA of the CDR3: TGTGCCAGCAGCCCCGCACAGGGATCTGCCTACAATGAGCAGTTCTTC. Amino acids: CASSPAQGSAYNEQFF.

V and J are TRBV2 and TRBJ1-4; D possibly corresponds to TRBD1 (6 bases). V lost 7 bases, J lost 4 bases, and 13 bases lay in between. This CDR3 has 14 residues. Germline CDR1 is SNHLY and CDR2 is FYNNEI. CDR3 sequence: CASTTGGFNEKLFF. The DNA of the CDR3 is TGTGCCAGCACCACTGGGGGCTTTAATGAAAAACTGTTTTTT.

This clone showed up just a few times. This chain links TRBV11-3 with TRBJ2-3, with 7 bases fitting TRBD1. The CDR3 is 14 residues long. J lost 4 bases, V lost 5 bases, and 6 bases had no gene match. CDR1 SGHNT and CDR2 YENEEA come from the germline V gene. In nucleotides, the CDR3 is TGTGCCAGCAGCCAACACAGGGGATCAGATACGCAGTATTTT. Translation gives CASSQHRGSDTQYF. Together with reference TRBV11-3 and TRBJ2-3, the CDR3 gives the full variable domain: EAGVVQSPRYKIIEKKQPVAFWCNPISGHNTLYWYLQNLGQGPELLIRYENEEAVDDSQLPKDRFSAERLKGVDSTLKIQPAELGDSAVYLCASSQHRGSDTQYFGPGTRLTVL.

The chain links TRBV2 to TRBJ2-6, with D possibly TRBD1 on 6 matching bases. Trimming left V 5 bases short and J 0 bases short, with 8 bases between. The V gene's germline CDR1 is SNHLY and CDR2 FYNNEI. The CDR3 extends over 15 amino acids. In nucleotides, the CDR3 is TGTGCCAGCAGTCCACAGGGCTCTGGGGCCAACGTCCTGACTTTC. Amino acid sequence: CASSPQGSGANVLTF.

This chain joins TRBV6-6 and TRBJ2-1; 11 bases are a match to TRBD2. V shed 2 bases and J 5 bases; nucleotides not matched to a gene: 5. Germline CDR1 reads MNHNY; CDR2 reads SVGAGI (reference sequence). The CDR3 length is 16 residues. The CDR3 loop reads CASSYNPGLADNEQFF. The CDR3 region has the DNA TGTGCCAGCAGTTACAACCCGGGACTAGCGGACAATGAGCAGTTCTTC.

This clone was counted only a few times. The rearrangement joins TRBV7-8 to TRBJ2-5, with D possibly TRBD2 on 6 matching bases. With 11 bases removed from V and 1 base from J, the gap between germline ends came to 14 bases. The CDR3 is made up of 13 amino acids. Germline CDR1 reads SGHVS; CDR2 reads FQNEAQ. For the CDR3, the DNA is TGTGCCTCGTTGGGCGGGGCCCAAGAGACCCAGTACTTC. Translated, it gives CASLGGAQETQYF.

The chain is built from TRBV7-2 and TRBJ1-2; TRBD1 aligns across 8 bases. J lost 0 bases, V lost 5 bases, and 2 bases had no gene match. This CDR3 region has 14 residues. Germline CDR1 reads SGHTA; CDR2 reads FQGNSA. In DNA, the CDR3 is TGTGCCAGCAGCAAGACAGGGGCTAACTATGGCTACACCTTC. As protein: CASSKTGANYGYTF.

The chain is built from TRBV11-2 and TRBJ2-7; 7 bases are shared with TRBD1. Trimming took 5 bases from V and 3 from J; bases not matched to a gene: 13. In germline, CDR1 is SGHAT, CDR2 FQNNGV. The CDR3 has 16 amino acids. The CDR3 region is CASSPQGRGGNYEQYF. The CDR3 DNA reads TGTGCCAGCAGCCCCCAAGGGAGAGGGGGCAACTACGAGCAGTACTTC.

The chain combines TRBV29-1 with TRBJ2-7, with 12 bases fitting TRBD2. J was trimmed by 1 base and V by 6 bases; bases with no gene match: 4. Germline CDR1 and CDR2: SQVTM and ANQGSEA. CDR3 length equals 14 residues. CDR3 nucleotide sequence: TGCAGCGTGGGGGGACTAGCGGGTTCCTACGAGCAGTACTTC. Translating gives CSVGGLAGSYEQYF.

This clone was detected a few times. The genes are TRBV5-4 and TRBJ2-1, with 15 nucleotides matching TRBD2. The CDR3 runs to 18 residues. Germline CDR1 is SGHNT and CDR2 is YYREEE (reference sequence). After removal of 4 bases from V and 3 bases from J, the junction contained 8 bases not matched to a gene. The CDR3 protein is CASSLGTSGGSVYNEQFF. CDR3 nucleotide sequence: TGTGCCAGCAGCCTCGGGACTAGCGGGGGGTCTGTCTACAATGAGCAGTTCTTC.

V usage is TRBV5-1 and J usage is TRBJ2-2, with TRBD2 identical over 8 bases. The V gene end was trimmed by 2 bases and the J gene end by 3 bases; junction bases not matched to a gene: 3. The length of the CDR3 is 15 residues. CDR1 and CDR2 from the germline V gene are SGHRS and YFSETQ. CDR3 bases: TGCGCCAGCAGCTTTACCGGGAGGGACACCGGGGAGCTGTTTTTT. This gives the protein CASSFTGRDTGELFF.

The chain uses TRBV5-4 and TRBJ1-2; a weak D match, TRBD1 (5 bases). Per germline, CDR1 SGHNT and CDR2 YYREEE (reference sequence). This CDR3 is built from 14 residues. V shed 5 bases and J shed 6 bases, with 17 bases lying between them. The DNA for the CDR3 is TGTGCCAGCAGTATTGGGGCTACCACTGATGGCTACACCTTC. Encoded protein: CASSIGATTDGYTF.

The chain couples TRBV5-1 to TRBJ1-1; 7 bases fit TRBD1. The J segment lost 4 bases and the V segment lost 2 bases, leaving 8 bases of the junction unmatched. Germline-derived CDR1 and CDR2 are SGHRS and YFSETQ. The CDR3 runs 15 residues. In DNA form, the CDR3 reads TGCGCCAGCAGCTTTTCGACAGGGAGGCTCACTGAAGCTTTCTTT. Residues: CASSFSTGRLTEAFF. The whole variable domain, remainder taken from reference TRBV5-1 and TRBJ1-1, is KAGVTQTPRYLIKTRGQQVTLSCSPISGHRSVSWYQQTPGQGLQFLFEYFSETQRNKGNFPGRFSGRQFSNSRSEMNVSTLELGDSALYLCASSFSTGRLTEAFFGQGTRLTVV.

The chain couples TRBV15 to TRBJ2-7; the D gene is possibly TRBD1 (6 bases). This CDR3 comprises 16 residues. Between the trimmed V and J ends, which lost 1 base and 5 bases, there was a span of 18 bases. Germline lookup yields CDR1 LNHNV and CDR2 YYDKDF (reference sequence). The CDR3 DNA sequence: TGTGCCACCAGCAGAGGCAGGGGAGTAACTATGAACGAGCAGTACTTC. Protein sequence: CATSRGRGVTMNEQYF. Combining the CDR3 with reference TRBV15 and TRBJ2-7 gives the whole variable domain DAMVIQNPRYQVTQFGKPVTLSCSQTLNHNVMYWYQQKSSQAPKLLFHYYDKDFNNEADTPDNFQSRRPNTSFCFLDIRSPGLGDTAMYLCATSRGRGVTMNEQYFGPGTRLTVT.

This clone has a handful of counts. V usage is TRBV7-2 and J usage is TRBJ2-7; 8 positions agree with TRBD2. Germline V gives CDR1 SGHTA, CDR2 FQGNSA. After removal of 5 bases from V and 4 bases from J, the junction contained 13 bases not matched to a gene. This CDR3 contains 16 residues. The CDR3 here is CASSPREAGDLYEQYF. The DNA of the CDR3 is TGTGCCAGCAGCCCCAGGGAAGCGGGAGATCTGTACGAGCAGTACTTC.

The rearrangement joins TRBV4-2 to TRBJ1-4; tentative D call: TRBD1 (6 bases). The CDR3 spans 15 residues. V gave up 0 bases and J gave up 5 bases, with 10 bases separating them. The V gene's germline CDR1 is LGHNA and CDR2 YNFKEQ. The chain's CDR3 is CASSQEGQENEKLFF. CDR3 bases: TGTGCCAGCAGCCAAGAGGGACAAGAGAATGAAAAACTGTTTTTT.

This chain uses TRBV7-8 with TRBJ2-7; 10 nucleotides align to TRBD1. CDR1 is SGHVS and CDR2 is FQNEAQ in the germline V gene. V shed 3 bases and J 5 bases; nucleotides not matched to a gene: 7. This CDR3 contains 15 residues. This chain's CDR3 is CASSFRDRGSDEQYF. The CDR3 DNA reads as TGTGCCAGCAGCTTCCGGGACAGGGGTAGCGACGAGCAGTACTTC.

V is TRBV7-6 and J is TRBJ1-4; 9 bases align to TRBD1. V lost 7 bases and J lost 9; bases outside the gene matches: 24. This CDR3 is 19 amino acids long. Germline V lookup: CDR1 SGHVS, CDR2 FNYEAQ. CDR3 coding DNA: TGTGCCAGCACCACGGACCCGGGACAGGGTTTCGTGAAGGCGCAAAAACTGTTTTTT. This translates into CASTTDPGQGFVKAQKLFF.

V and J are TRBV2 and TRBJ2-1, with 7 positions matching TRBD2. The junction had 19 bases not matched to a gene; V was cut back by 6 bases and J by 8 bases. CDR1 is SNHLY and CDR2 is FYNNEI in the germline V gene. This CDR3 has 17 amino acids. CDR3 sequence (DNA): TGTGCCAGCAGCTCCGACCCGAAACGCGGGAGTATGTATGAGCAGTTCTTC. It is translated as CASSSDPKRGSMYEQFF.

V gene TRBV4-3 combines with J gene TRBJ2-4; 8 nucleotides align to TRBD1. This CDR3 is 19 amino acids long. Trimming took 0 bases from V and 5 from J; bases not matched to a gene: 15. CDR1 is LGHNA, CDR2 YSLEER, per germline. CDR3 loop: CASSQDYNQGASRENIQYF. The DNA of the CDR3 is TGCGCCAGCAGCCAAGATTATAACCAGGGGGCGTCACGGGAAAACATTCAGTACTTC.

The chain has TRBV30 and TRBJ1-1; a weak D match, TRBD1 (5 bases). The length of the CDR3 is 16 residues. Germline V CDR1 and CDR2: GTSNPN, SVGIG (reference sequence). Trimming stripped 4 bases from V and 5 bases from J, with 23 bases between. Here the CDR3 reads CAWTPRWGDWVTEAFF. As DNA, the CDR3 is TGTGCCTGGACTCCCCGATGGGGGGATTGGGTGACTGAAGCTTTCTTT.